The 7 T cell receptor beta chains in this list originate from one sample, sequenced in a study of shared clonotypes between healthy human individuals. Sequenced by immunoSEQ multiplex PCR; TCRdb stores in-frame clones only, minus some. The sample has some 2.3 million clones; approximately 93% are singletons. The sequenced sample was naive CD4+ T cells from PBMCs. Subset of the sample: CD45RA+ positively selected. The receptors derive from a man aged 18 to 35 in good health. Some clones in this sample may be carry-over from other donors' samples.

The rearrangement joins TRBV6-5 to TRBJ2-7; D gene uncertain. The CDR3 length is 14 residues. V was clipped by 6 bases and J by 0 bases, with 12 bases between them. CDR1 and CDR2 (germline): MNHEY, SVGAGI. The CDR3, as DNA: TGTGCCAGCAGCCAGAAGGGTTTCTCCTACGAGCAGTACTTC. It yields the protein CASSQKGFSYEQYF.

This clone occurred once. The rearrangement links TRBV1 to TRBJ1-2. TRBV1 is given as a pseudogene. The CDR3 is 13 amino acids. The CDR3 coding sequence is TGCACCAGCAGCCAAGGCGGGGACCGTGGCTACACCTTC. It yields the protein CTSSQGGDRGYTF.

The chain is built from TRBV7-9 and TRBJ2-5; D is unresolved. Trimming took 3 bases from V and 3 from J, leaving 5 bases between them. In germline, CDR1 is SEHNR, CDR2 FQNEAQ (reference sequence). This CDR3 has 12 amino acids. In nucleotides, the CDR3 is TGTGCCAGCAGCTTCTCCAAAGAGACCCAGTACTTC. This sequence encodes CASSFSKETQYF.

The CDR3 DNA is TGTGCCAGCTCAGGAGGTCAGGACGAAAAACTGTTTTTT. Protein sequence: CASSGGQDEKLFF. This rearrangement joins TRBV18 to TRBJ1-4; D is undetermined. The CDR3 contains 13 residues. V gave up 5 bases and J gave up 8 bases, with 12 bases separating them. CDR1 is KGHSH and CDR2 is LQKENI in the germline V gene.

The rearrangement joins TRBV7-3 to TRBJ2-1; the match to TRBD1 covers 7 bases. The CDR3 covers 16 residues. The V and J ends lost 2 bases and 9 bases, in that order; junction bases with no gene match: 13. CDR1 SGHTA and CDR2 FQGTGA come from the germline V gene. CDR3 residues: CASSLGVRGNWGEQFF. In nucleotides, the CDR3 is TGTGCCAGCAGCTTAGGAGTCAGGGGGAACTGGGGTGAGCAGTTCTTC.

To note about this clone: At the DNA level, this CDR3 is encoded by other sequences in the same sample as well. This chain joins TRBV2 and TRBJ2-7; D unresolved. Trimming took 7 bases from V and 3 from J, leaving 7 bases between them. The germline CDR1 and CDR2 sequences are SNHLY and FYNNEI. The CDR3 runs 11 residues. The CDR3 sequence is CASTTGYEQYF. CDR3 sequence (DNA): TGTGCCAGCACGACCGGCTACGAGCAGTACTTC.

The V gene is TRBV19, the J gene TRBJ1-1; possible D gene TRBD1, 5 bases. Trimming removed 0 bases from V and 5 bases from J, with 13 bases in between. CDR1 is LNHDA and CDR2 is SQIVND in the germline V gene (reference sequence). The CDR3 has 15 amino acids. CDR3: CASSIDRGVGTEAFF. Written as DNA, the CDR3 is TGTGCCAGTAGTATAGATCGGGGCGTAGGGACTGAAGCTTTCTTT.